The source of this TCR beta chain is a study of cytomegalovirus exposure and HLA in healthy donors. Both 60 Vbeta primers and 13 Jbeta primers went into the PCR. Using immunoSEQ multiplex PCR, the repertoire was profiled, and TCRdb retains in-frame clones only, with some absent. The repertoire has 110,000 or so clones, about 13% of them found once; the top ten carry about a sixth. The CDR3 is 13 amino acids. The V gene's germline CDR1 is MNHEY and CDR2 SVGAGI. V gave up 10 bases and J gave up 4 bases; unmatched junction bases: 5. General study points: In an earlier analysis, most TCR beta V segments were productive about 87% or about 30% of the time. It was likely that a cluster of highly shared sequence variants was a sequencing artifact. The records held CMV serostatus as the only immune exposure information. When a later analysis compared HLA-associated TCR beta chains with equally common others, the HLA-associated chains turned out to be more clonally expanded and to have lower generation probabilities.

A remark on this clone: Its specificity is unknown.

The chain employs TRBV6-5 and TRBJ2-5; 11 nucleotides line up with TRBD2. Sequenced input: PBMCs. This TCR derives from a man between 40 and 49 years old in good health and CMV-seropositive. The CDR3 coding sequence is TGTGCCACCAGACTAGCGGGAAGAGAGACCCAGTACTTC. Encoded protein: CATRLAGRETQYF.